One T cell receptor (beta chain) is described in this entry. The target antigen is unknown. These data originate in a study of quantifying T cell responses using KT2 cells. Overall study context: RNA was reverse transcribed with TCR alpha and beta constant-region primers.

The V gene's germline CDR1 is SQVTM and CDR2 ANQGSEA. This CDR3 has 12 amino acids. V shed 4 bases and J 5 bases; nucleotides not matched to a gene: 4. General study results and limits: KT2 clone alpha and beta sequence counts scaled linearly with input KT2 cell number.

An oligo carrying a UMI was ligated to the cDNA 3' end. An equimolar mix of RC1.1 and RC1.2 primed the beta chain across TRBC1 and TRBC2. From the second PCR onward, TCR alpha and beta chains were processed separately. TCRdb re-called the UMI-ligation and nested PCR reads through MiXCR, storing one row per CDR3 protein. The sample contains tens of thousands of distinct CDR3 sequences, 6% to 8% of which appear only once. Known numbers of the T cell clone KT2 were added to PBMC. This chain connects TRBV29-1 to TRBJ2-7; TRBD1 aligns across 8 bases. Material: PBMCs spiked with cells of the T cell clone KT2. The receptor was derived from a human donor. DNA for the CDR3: TGCAGCGTTGGAGGACAGGGTGACGAGCAGTACTTC. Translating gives CSVGGQGDEQYF.